This TCR beta chain was sequenced during a study of blood T cell repertoires in COVID-19. The wider study: Material from acute and convalescent COVID-19 was sourced from the United States, Italy and Spain.

How the authors handled the data: Amplification of reference gene primers provided the estimated nucleated cell counts. The protocol was immunoSEQ multiplex PCR, while the TCRdb copy is restricted to in-frame clones and leaves out a portion. The V and J calls and clone size come from that table; D and trimming were worked out from the DNA. The sample contains some 120,000 clones, around 90% of which appear only once. The germline gives CDR1 MNHEY, CDR2 SVGEGT. Trimming took 5 bases from V and 6 from J; bases not matched to a gene: 3. This CDR3 has 12 residues. This clone has a single count. Patients from Seattle were sampled longitudinally, starting during active infection.

Sequencing was carried out using peripheral blood. The rearrangement joins TRBV6-2 or TRBV6-3 to TRBJ1-1, with TRBD1 matching 7 bases. This receptor was taken from a man aged 60 to 69 with COVID-19, enrolled during active disease. As DNA, the CDR3 is TGTGCCAGCAGTGACAGGGTCCCTGAAGCTTTCTTT. Protein product: CASSDRVPEAFF.